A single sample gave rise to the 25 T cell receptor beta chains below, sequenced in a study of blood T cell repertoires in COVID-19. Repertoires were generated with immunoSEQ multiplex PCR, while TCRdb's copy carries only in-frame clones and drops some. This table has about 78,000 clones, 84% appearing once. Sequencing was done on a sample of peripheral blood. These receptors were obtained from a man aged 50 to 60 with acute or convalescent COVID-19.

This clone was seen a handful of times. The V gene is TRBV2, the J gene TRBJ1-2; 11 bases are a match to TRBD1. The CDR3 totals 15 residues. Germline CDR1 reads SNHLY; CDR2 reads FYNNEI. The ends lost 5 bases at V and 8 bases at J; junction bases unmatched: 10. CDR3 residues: CASSFSVGQGGGYTF. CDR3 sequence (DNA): TGTGCCAGCAGTTTCTCCGTGGGACAGGGGGGCGGCTACACCTTC.

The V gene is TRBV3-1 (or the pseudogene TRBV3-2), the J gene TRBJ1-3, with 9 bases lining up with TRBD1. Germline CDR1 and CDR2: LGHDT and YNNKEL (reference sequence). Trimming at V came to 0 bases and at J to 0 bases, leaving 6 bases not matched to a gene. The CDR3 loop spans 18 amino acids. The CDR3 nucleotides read TGTGCCAGCAGCCAAGATAGGGACAGGGCTTTCTCTGGAAACACCATATATTTT. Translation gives CASSQDRDRAFSGNTIYF.

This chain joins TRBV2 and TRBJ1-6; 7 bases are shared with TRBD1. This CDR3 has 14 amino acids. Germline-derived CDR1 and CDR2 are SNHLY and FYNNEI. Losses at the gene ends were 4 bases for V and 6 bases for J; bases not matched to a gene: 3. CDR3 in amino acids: CASSGGTANSPLHF. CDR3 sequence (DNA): TGTGCCAGCAGTGGGGGGACAGCTAATTCACCCCTCCACTTT.

CDR3 sequence (DNA): TGTGCCAGCAGCTCGGGACAGCACTACGAGCAGTACTTC. This translates into CASSSGQHYEQYF. The chain links TRBV11-2 to TRBJ2-7, with 7 bases matching TRBD1. The J segment lost 3 bases and the V segment lost 4 bases, leaving 3 bases of the junction unmatched. Per the germline V gene, CDR1 is SGHAT and CDR2 is FQNNGV. The CDR3 has 13 residues.

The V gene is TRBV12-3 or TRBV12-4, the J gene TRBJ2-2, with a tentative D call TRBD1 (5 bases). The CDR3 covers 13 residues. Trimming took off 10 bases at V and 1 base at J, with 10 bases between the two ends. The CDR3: CATCQGNTGELFF. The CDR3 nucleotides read TGTGCCACCTGTCAGGGGAACACCGGGGAGCTGTTTTTT.

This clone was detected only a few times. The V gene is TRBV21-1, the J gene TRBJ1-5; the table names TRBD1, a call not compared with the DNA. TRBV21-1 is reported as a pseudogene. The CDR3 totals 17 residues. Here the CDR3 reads CASSKGRQRHSNQPQHF. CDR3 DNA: TGTGCCAGCAGCAAAGGACGGCAGAGACATAGCAATCAGCCCCAGCATTTT.

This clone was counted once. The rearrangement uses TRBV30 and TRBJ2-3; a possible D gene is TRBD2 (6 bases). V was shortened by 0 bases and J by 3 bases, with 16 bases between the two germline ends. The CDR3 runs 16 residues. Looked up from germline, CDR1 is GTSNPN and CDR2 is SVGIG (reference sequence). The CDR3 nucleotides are TGTGCCTGGAGTGTGCTATCCGGGAGCCTGACAGATACGCAGTATTTT. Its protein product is CAWSVLSGSLTDTQYF.

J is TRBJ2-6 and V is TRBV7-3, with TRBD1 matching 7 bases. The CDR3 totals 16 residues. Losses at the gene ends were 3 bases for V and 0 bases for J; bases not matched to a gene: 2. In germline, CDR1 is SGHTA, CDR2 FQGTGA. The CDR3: CASSLGQNSGANVLTF. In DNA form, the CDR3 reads TGTGCCAGCAGCTTGGGACAGAACTCTGGGGCCAACGTCCTGACTTTC.

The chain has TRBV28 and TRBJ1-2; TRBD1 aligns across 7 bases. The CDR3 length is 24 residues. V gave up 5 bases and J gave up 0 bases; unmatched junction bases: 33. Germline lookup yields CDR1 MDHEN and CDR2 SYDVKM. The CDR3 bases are TGTGCCAGCAGTCGTTCTACATGGGTCCTGAGCCGACTGACAGGGCGTAGGGCTAACTATGGCTACACCTTC. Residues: CASSRSTWVLSRLTGRRANYGYTF.

CDR3 in DNA: TGTGCCAGCAGCCAAGTACGGGAGCAGTACTTC. It encodes CASSQVREQYF. The chain employs TRBV3-1 (or the pseudogene TRBV3-2) and TRBJ2-7; D not resolved. Germline V gene sequence: CDR1 LGHDT, CDR2 YNNKEL (reference sequence). This CDR3 is 11 amino acids long. The germline V and J ends were trimmed by 1 base and 7 bases, with 5 bases remaining between them.

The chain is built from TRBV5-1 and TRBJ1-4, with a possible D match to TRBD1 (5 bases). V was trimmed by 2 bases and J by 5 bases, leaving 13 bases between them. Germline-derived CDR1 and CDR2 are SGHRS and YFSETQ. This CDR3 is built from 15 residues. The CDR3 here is CASSFQGLLNEKLFF. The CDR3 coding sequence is TGCGCCAGCAGCTTCCAGGGTCTATTGAATGAAAAACTGTTTTTT.

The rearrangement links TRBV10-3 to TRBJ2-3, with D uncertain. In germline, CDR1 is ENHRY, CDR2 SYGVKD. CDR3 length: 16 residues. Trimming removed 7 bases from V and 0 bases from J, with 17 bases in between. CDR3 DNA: TGTGCCATCACCTATCCCCCCCGGTCTAGCACAGATACGCAGTATTTT. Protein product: CAITYPPRSSTDTQYF.

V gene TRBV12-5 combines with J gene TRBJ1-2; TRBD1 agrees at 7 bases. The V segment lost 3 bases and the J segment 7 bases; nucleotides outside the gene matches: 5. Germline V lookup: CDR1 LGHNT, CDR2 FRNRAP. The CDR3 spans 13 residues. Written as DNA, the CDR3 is TGTGCTAGTGGTTTACGACAGGGCCCTGGCTACACCTTC. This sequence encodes CASGLRQGPGYTF.

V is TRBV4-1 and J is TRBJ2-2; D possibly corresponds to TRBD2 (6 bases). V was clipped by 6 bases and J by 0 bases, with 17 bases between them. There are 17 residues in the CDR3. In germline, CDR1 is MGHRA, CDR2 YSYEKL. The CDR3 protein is CASRVTGLLTNTGELFF. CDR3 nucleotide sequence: TGCGCCAGCAGAGTAACGGGACTCCTAACGAACACCGGGGAGCTGTTTTTT.

CDR3 nucleotide sequence: TGTGCCACGAGAGGGAGAGAGGGCACTGAAGCTTTCTTT. Its protein product is CATRGREGTEAFF. The chain is built from TRBV10-3 and TRBJ1-1; D gene uncertain. Germline V gene data show CDR1 as ENHRY and CDR2 as SYGVKD. This CDR3 contains 13 residues. Trimming shortened V by 10 bases and J by 4 bases, and 16 bases separated the two germline ends.

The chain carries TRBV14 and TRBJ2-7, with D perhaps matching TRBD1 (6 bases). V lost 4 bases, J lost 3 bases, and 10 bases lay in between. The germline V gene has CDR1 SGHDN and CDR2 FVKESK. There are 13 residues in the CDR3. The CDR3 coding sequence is TGTGCCAGCAGCCGGAACAGGGACTACGAGCAGTACTTC. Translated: CASSRNRDYEQYF.

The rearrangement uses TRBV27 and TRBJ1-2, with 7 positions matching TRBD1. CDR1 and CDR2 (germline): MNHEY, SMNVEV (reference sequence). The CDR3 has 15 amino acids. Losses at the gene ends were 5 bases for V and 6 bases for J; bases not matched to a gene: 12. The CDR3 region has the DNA TGTGCCAGCAGTCCCACAGCGTCGACAGGGCATGGCTACACCTTC. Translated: CASSPTASTGHGYTF.

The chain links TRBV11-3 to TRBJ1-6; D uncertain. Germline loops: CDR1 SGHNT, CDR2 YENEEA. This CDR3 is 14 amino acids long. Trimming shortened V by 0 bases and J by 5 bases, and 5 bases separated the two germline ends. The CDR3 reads CASSLDVNNSPLHF. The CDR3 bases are TGTGCCAGCAGCTTAGATGTAAATAATTCACCCCTCCACTTT.

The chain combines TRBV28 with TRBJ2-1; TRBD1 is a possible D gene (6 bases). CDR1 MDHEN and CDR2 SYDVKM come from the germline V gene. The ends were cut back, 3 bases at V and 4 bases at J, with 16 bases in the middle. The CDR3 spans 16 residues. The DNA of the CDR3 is TGTGCCAGCAGTTTTAGCCTCAGGGGATCTTACAATGAGCAGTTCTTC. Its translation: CASSFSLRGSYNEQFF.

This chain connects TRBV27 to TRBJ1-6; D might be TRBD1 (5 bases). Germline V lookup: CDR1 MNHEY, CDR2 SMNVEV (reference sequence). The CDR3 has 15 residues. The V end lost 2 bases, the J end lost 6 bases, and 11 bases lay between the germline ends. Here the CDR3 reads CASSLVAGFNSPLHF. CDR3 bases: TGTGCCAGCAGTTTAGTAGCAGGGTTTAATTCACCCCTCCACTTT.

The CDR3 nucleotides are TGTGCCTGGAGTGGCGGTCATAGCAATCAGCCCCAGCATTTT. This sequence encodes CAWSGGHSNQPQHF. The chain is built from TRBV30 and TRBJ1-5; D is undetermined. The CDR3 spans 14 residues. The germline CDR1 and CDR2 sequences are GTSNPN and SVGIG (reference sequence). V lost 1 base to trimming and J lost 0 bases, with 7 bases between them.

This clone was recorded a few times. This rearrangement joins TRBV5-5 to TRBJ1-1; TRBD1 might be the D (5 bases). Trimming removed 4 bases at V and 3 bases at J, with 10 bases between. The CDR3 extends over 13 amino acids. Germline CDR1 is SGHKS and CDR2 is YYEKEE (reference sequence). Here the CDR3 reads CASSQGVDTEAFF. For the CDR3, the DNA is TGTGCCAGCAGCCAAGGGGTTGACACTGAAGCTTTCTTT.

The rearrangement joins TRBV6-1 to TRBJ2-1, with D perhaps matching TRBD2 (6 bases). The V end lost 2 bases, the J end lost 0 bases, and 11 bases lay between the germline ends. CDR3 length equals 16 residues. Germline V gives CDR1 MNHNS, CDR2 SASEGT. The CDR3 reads CASSESGDISYNEQFF. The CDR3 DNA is TGTGCCAGCAGTGAATCGGGGGATATCTCCTACAATGAGCAGTTCTTC.

CDR3: CASSIVSHPMNGYTF. The CDR3 nucleotides read TGTGCCAGTAGTATTGTCAGTCACCCCATGAATGGCTACACCTTC. This chain links TRBV19 with TRBJ1-2; D remains ambiguous. Trimming took 3 bases from V and 6 from J, leaving 17 bases between them. Germline-derived CDR1 and CDR2 are LNHDA and SQIVND (reference sequence). The CDR3 contains 15 residues.

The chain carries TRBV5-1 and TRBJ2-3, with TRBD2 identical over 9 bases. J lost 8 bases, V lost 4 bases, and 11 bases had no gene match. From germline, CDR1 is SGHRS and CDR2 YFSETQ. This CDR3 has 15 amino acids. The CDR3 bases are TGCGCCAGCAGCCCGAGACTAGCGGCCCCCCCTACGCAGTATTTT. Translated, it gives CASSPRLAAPPTQYF.